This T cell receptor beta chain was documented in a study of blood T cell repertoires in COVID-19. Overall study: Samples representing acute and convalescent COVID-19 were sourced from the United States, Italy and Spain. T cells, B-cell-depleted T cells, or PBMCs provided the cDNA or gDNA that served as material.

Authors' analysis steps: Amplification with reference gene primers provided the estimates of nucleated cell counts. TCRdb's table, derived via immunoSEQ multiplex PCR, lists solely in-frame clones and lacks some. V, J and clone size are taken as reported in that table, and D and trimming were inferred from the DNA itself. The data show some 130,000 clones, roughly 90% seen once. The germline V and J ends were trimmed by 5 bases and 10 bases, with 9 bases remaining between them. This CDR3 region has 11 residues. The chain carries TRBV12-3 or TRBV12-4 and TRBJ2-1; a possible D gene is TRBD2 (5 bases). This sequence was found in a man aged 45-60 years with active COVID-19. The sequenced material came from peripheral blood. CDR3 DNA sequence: TGTGCCAGCAGTGTTGAGCGGGAGCAGTTCTTC. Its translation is CASSVEREQFF.